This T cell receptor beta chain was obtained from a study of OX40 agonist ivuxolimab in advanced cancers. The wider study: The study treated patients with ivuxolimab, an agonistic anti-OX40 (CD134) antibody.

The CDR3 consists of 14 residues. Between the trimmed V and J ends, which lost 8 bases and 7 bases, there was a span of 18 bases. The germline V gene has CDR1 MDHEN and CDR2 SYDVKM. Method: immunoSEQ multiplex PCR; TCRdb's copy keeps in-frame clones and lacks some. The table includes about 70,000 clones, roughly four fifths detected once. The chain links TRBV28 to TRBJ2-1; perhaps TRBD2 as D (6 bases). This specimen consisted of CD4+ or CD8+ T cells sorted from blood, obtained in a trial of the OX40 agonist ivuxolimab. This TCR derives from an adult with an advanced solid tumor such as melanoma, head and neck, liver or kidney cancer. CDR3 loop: CASGMGGGRNEQFF. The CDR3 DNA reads TGTGCCAGCGGAATGGGTGGTGGGAGGAATGAGCAGTTCTTC.